This T cell receptor (beta chain) was sequenced for a study of T cell responses to AZD1222 COVID-19 vaccine. Germline CDR1 is MNHEY and CDR2 is SVGAGI. This CDR3 is 11 amino acids long. Trimming removed 11 bases at V and 5 bases at J, with 12 bases between. Using immunoSEQ multiplex PCR, the repertoire was profiled, and TCRdb retains in-frame clones only, with some absent. The table has roughly 120,000 clones, roughly nine tenths seen once; the top ten hold 3.5% to 5%. This TCR was sampled from an adult in good health. The chain has TRBV6-5 and TRBJ2-5, with D uncertain. This specimen was peripheral blood, taken on day 0 of AZD1222 vaccination. The CDR3 here is CALQRFETQYF. The CDR3 DNA reads TGTGCCCTGCAGAGGTTCGAGACCCAGTACTTC.